Sequencing of this T cell receptor beta chain was carried out in a study of shared clonotypes between healthy human individuals. This clone turned up a few times. Its antigen remains unidentified. Additional DNA sequences in this sample encode the identical CDR3. General observations from the study: Blood alone was sampled, and tissue repertoires likely differ. The naive CD4 repertoires of several donors were compared, and roughly 5.1% of clonotypes were shared.

It was around 180 ng DNA, approximately 30,000 T cell genomes, that sorted-subset replicate PCRs used. The table came from immunoSEQ multiplex PCR; TCRdb's copy has only in-frame clones and leaves some out. In the table there are hundreds of thousands of clones, 74% of which are singletons. This clonotype was sampled from a woman in her thirties in good health. Sequenced material: memory CD4+ T cells sorted from blood. Subset reported: CD45RA-negative fraction.

The CDR3 DNA reads TGTGCCAGCAGTGACAGGGGGGGAGGTCAGCCCCAGCATTTT. Amino acid sequence: CASSDRGGGQPQHF. This chain links TRBV2 with TRBJ1-5; 7 nucleotides match TRBD1. Germline CDR1 SNHLY, CDR2 FYNNEI. Losses at the gene ends were 3 bases for V and 6 bases for J; bases not matched to a gene: 5. CDR3 length: 14 residues.